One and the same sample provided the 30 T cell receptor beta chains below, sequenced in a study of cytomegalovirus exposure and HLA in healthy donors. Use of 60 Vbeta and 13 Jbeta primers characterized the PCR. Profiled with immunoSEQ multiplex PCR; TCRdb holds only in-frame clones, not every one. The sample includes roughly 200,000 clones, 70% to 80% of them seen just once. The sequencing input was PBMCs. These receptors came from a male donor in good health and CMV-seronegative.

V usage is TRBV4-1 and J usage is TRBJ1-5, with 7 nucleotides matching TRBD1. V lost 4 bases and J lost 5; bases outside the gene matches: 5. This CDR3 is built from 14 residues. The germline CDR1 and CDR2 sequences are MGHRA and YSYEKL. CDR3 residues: CASSRDRVDQPQHF. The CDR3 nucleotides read TGCGCCAGCAGCCGAGACAGGGTTGATCAGCCCCAGCATTTT.

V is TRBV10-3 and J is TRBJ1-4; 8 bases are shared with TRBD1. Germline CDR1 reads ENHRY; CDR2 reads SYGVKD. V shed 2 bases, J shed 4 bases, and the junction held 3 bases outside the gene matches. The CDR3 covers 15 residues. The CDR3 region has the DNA TGTGCCATCAGTGAGCAGGGGGCGGATAATGAAAAACTGTTTTTT. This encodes CAISEQGADNEKLFF.

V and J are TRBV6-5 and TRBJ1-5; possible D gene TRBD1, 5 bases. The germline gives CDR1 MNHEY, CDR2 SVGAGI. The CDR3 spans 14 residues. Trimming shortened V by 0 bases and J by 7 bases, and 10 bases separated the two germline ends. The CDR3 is CASSYSTGVQPQHF. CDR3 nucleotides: TGTGCCAGCAGTTACTCGACGGGGGTGCAGCCCCAGCATTTT.

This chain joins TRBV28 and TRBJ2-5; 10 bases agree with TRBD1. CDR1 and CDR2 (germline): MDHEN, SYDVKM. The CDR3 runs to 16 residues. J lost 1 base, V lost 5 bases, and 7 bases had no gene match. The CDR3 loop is CASSRPGQGSQETQYF. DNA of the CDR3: TGTGCCAGCAGTCGTCCGGGACAGGGGTCCCAAGAGACCCAGTACTTC. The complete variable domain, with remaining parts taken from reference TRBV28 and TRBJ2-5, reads DVKVTQSSRYLVKRTGEKVFLECVQDMDHENMFWYRQDPGLGLRLIYFSYDVKMKEKGDIPEGYSVSREKKERFSLILESASTNQTSMYLCASSRPGQGSQETQYFGPGTRLLVL.

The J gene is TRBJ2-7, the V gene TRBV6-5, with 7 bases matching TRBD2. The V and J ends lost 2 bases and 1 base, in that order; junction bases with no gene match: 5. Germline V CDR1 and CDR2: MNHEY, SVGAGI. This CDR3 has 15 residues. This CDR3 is CASSYRRGGSYEQYF. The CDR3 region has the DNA TGTGCCAGCAGTTACCGGAGGGGAGGGTCCTACGAGCAGTACTTC.

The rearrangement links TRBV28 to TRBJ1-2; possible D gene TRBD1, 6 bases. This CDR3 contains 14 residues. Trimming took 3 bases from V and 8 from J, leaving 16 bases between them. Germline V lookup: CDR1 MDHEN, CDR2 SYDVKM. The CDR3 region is CASSLKGRGGGYTF. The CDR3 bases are TGTGCCAGCAGTTTGAAGGGCAGGGGTGGAGGCTACACCTTC.

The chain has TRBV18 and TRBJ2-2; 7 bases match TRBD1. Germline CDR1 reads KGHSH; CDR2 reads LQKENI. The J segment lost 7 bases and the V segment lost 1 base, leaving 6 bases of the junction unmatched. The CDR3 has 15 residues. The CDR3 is CASSPLTGNSGELFF. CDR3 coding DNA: TGTGCCAGCTCACCACTGACAGGGAATAGCGGGGAGCTGTTTTTT.

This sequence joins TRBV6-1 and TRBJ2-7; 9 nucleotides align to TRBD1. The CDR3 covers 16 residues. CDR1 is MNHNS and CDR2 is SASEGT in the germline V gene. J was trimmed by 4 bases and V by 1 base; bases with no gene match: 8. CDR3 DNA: TGTGCCAGCAGTGAAGGGACAGGGGTGGGAGTTTACGAGCAGTACTTC. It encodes CASSEGTGVGVYEQYF.

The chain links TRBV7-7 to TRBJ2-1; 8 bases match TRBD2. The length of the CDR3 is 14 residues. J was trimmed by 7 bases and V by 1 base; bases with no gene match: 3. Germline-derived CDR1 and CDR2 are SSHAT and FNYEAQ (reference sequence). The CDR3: CASSLVGTSNEQFF. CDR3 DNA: TGTGCCAGCAGCTTAGTTGGGACTAGTAATGAGCAGTTCTTC.

DNA of the CDR3: TGCGCCAGCAGCTTGAGTGACAGCCCAAACTATGGCTACACCTTC. Amino acids: CASSLSDSPNYGYTF. J is TRBJ1-2 and V is TRBV5-1; tentatively, D is TRBD1 (5 bases). Trimming cost V 1 base and J 2 bases, with 12 bases left between them. CDR1 and CDR2 from the germline V gene are SGHRS and YFSETQ. This CDR3 spans 15 amino acids.

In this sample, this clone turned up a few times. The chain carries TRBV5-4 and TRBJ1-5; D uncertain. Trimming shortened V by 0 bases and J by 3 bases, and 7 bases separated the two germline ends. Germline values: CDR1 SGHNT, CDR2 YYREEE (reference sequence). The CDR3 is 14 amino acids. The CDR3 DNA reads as TGTGCCAGCAGCTTGGCTGGGCCCAATCAGCCCCAGCATTTT. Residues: CASSLAGPNQPQHF.

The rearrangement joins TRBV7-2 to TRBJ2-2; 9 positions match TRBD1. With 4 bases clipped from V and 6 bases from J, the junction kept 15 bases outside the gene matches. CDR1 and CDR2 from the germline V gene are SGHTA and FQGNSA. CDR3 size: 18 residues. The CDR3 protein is CASSYRQTGQGYAGELFF. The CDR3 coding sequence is TGTGCCAGCAGCTACAGGCAAACGGGACAGGGTTACGCCGGGGAGCTGTTTTTT.

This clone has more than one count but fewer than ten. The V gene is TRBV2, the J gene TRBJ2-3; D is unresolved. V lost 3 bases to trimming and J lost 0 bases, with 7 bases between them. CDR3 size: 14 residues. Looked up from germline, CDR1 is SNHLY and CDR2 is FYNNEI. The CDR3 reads CASSDGTSTDTQYF. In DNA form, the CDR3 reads TGTGCCAGCAGTGATGGCACCAGCACAGATACGCAGTATTTT.

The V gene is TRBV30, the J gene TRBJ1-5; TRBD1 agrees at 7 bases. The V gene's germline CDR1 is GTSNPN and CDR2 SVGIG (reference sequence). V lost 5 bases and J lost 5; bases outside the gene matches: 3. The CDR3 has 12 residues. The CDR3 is CAWGQDDQPQHF. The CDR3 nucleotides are TGTGCCTGGGGACAGGACGATCAGCCCCAGCATTTT.

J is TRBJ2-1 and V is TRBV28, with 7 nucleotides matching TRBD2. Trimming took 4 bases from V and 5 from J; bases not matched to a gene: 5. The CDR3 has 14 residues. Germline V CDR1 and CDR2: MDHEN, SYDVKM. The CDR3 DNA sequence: TGTGCCAGCAGTTCGACTAGCCGTAACAATGAGCAGTTCTTC. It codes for CASSSTSRNNEQFF.

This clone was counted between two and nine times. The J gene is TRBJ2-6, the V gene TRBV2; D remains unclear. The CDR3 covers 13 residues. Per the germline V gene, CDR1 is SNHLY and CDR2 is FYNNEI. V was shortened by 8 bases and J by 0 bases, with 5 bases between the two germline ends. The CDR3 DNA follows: TGTGCCAGCCATAGCTCTGGGGCCAACGTCCTGACTTTC. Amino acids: CASHSSGANVLTF.

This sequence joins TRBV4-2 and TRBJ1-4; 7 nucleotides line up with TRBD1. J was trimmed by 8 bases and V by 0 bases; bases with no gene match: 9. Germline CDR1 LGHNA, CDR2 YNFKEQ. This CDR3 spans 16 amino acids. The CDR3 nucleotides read TGTGCCAGCAGCCAAGATTACGCCCAGGGGGGAGAAAAACTGTTTTTT. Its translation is CASSQDYAQGGEKLFF.

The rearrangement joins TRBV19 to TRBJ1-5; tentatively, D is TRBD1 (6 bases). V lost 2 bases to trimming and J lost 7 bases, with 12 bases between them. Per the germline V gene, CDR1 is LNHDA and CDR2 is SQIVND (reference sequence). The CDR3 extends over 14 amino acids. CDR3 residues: CASSIQGREQPQHF. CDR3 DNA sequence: TGTGCCAGTAGTATACAGGGGAGGGAGCAGCCCCAGCATTTT.

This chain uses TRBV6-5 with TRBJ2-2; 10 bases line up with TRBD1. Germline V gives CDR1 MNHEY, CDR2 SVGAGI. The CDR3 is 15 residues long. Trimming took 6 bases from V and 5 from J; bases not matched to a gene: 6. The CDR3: CASSPTGGMTGELFF. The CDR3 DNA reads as TGTGCCAGCAGCCCGACAGGGGGCATGACCGGGGAGCTGTTTTTT.

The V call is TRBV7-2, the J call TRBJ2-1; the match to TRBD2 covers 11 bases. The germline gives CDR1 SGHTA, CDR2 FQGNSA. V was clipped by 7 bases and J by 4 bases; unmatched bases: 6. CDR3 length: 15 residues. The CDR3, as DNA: TGTGCCAGCACAGTCGGGACTAGCGGTTACAATGAGCAGTTCTTC. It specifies CASTVGTSGYNEQFF.

For the CDR3, the DNA is TGTGCCAGCAGCTGGGGCGGGACTAGCGGGGGCTGGACGTCCTACAATGAGCAGTTCTTC. It translates to CASSWGGTSGGWTSYNEQFF. The chain links TRBV13 to TRBJ2-1; the match to TRBD2 covers 14 bases. With V trimmed by 4 bases and J by 1 base, 12 bases remained unmatched. The CDR3 contains 20 residues. From germline, CDR1 is PRHDT and CDR2 FYEKMQ (reference sequence). The full variable domain, in which reference TRBV13 and TRBJ2-1 provide the parts outside the CDR3, is AAGVIQSPRHLIKEKRETATLKCYPIPRHDTVYWYQQGPGQDPQFLISFYEKMQSDKGSIPDRFSAQQFSDYHSELNMSSLELGDSALYFCASSWGGTSGGWTSYNEQFFGPGTRLTVL.

In DNA form, the CDR3 reads TGTGCCAGCAGGCCTCCGGGACAGGTGGATTCACCCCTCCACTTT. Translated: CASRPPGQVDSPLHF. This sequence joins TRBV7-2 and TRBJ1-6; 8 bases agree with TRBD1. CDR1 and CDR2 (germline): SGHTA, FQGNSA. The CDR3 length is 15 residues. V lost 6 bases and J lost 8; bases outside the gene matches: 9.

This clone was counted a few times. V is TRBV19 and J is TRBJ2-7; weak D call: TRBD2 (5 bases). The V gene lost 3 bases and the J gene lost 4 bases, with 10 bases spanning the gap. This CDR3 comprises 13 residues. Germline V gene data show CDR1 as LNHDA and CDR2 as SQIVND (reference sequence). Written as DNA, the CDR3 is TGTGCCAGTAGTATCACCGGCGGGTACGAGCAGTACTTC. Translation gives CASSITGGYEQYF.

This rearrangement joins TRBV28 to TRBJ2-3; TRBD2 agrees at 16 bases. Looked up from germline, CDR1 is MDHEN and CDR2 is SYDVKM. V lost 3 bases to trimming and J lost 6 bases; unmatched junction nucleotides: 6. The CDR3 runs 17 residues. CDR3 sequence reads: CASSFRPGLAGGDTQYF. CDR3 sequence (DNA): TGTGCCAGCAGTTTCCGACCGGGACTAGCGGGAGGGGATACGCAGTATTTT.

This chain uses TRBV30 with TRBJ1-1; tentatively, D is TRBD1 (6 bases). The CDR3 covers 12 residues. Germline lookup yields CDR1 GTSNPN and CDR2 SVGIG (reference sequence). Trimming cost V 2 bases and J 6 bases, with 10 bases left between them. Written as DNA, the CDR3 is TGTGCCTGGAGTTCCGGGACACCTGAAGCTTTCTTT. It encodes CAWSSGTPEAFF.

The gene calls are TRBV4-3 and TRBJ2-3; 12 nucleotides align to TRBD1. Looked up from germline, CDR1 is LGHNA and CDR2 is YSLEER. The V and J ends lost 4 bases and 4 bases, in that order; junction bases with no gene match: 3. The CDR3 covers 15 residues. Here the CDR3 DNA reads TGCGCCAGCAGCCCGGGACAGGGGGCCTCAGATACGCAGTATTTT. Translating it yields CASSPGQGASDTQYF.

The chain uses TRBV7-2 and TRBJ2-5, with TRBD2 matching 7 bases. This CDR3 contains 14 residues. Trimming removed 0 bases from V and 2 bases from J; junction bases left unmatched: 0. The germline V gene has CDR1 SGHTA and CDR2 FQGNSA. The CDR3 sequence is CASSLAGLQETQYF. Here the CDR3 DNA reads TGTGCCAGCAGCTTAGCGGGACTACAAGAGACCCAGTACTTC.

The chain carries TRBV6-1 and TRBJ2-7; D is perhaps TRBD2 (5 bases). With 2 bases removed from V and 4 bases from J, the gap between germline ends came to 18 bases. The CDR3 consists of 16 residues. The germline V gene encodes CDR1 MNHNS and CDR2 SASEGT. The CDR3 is CASSERVEDFRYEQYF. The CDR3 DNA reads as TGTGCCAGCAGTGAAAGGGTAGAGGACTTCCGATACGAGCAGTACTTC.

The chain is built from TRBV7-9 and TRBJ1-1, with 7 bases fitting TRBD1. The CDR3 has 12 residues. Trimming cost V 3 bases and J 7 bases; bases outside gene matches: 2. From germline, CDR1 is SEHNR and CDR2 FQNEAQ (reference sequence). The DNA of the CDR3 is TGTGCCAGCAGCTTCCAGGGGGGTGAAGCTTTCTTT. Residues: CASSFQGGEAFF.

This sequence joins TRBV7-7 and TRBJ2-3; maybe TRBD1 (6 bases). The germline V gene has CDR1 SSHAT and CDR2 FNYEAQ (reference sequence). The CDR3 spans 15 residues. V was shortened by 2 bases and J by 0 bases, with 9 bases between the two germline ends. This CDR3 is CASSLQQGSTDTQYF. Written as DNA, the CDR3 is TGTGCCAGCAGCTTACAACAGGGTAGCACAGATACGCAGTATTTT.